These T cell receptor beta chains were read from a single sample in a study of blood T cell repertoires in COVID-19. TCRdb's table, derived via immunoSEQ multiplex PCR, lists solely in-frame clones and lacks some. The sample includes under 250,000 clones, roughly 85% of them seen just once. Input material: peripheral blood. All receptors come from a man aged 50 or older with COVID-19, enrolled during active disease. The CDR3 runs from the conserved cysteine through the conserved F or W. Fields, in order: V gene, J gene, clone size, D gene, CDR3 DNA, CDR3 protein. D genes are given only for firm matches. A clone size is listed for some rows: how often the clone was seen (once, few, many), or a class if it is expanded.

TRBV2	TRBJ1-1	.	.	TGTGCCAGCAGTGGGGGTGAGACAGGGAACACTGAAGCTTTCTTT	CASSGGETGNTEAFF
TRBV4-1	TRBJ2-2	once	TRBD1	TGCGCCAGCAGCCAAATGACAGGGAGTTTTGCCGGGGAGCTGTTTTTT	CASSQMTGSFAGELFF
TRBV4-2	TRBJ1-3	.	.	TGTGCCAGCAGCCAAGGGGGGGGTATCTCTGGAAACACCATATATTTT	CASSQGGGISGNTIYF
TRBV10-1	TRBJ1-1	few	.	TGCGCCAGCAGCCCTAAAGACCCGACATTAGACATGAACACTGAAGCTTTCTTT	CASSPKDPTLDMNTEAFF
TRBV6-4	TRBJ1-4	.	.	TGTGCCAGCAGTGCCCTCGGGCATTTGGGGGGAGAAAAACTGTTTTTT	CASSALGHLGGEKLFF
TRBV12-3/TRBV12-4	TRBJ2-1	.	.	TGTGCCAGCAGCCAAGGAGACAGTCGAGAGTTCTTC	CASSQGDSREFF
TRBV6-4	TRBJ2-1	few	TRBD1	TGTGCCAGCAGTGAAGAGGCAGGGGGCATCGATGAGCAGTTCTTC	CASSEEAGGIDEQFF
TRBV6-5	TRBJ2-2	.	.	TGTGCCAGCAGCGATCCTATGGTGACCGGGGAGCTGTTTTTT	CASSDPMVTGELFF
TRBV4-1	TRBJ1-4	.	TRBD1	TGCGCCAGCAGCCATTACAGGGACAGCCCTAATGAAAAACTGTTTTTT	CASSHYRDSPNEKLFF
TRBV25-1	TRBJ2-1	.	.	TGTGCCAGCAGTATAACAGGGTACAGTGAGCAGTTCTTC	CASSITGYSEQFF
TRBV6-5	TRBJ1-5	.	.	TGTGCCAGCAGTTCAAACAGAGGACTAAGCAATCAGCCCCAGCATTTT	CASSSNRGLSNQPQHF
TRBV7-3	TRBJ2-3	.	TRBD1	TGTGCCAGCAGCCCGACAGGGTCAAGAACAGATACGCAGTATTTT	CASSPTGSRTDTQYF
TRBV29-1	TRBJ2-1	.	TRBD2	TGCAGCGTAGACCTAGCGGGGGCCCTCAATGAGCAGTTCTTC	CSVDLAGALNEQFF
TRBV6-5	TRBJ2-2	few	.	TGTGCCAGCAGTCCCGACAGGAACACCGGGGAGCTGTTTTTT	CASSPDRNTGELFF
TRBV20-1	TRBJ1-4	.	TRBD1	TGCAGTGCTAGTTCAGGGGGTAATGAAAAACTGTTTTTT	CSASSGGNEKLFF
TRBV2	TRBJ2-1	.	TRBD2	TGTGCCAGCAGGGGTATGGTGAGCGGGGGGAGCTCCTACAATGAGCAGTTCTTC	CASRGMVSGGSSYNEQFF
TRBV9	TRBJ1-2	.	.	TGTGCCAGCAGCGTAGGGTCAGGGTCTGACGTCAATGGCTACACCTTC	CASSVGSGSDVNGYTF
TRBV3-1/TRBV3-2	TRBJ2-2	.	.	TGTGCCAGCAGCCAAGATGATGGACACCGGAACACCGGGGAGCTGTTTTTT	CASSQDDGHRNTGELFF
TRBV27	TRBJ1-6	.	.	TGTGCCAGCAAAGCAAGCTCCTATAATTCACCCCTCCACTTT	CASKASSYNSPLHF
TRBV20-1	TRBJ1-1	.	.	TGCAGTGCTAGTGTTGGACACTCGAACACTGAAGCTTTCTTT	CSASVGHSNTEAFF
TRBV18	TRBJ1-1	.	.	TGTGCCAGCGCAACACAAGCGTTAAACACTGAAGCTTTCTTT	CASATQALNTEAFF
TRBV19	TRBJ1-6	.	.	TGTGCCAGTAGTATAGGCCGCGGCACTACCTATAATTCACCCCTCCACTTT	CASSIGRGTTYNSPLHF
TRBV3-1/TRBV3-2	TRBJ1-5	.	TRBD1	TGTGCCAGCAGCCAAACGACAGGGGCAGGGCAGCCCCAGCATTTT	CASSQTTGAGQPQHF
TRBV10-1	TRBJ1-1	.	TRBD1	TGCGCCAGCAGAGTCGACAGGGGGATGAACACTGAAGCTTTCTTT	CASRVDRGMNTEAFF
TRBV7-8	TRBJ1-4	.	TRBD1	TGTGCCAGCAGCTTAGTTCGGGCAGGGGGCACTGAAAAACTGTTTTTT	CASSLVRAGGTEKLFF
TRBV12-3/TRBV12-4	TRBJ1-1	.	.	TGTGCCAGCATTTGGGGGGGGCAAACTGAAGCTTTCTTT	CASIWGGQTEAFF
TRBV15	TRBJ1-3	few	TRBD1	TGTGCCACCAGCAGCGGGACAGCCTCTGGAAACACCATATATTTT	CATSSGTASGNTIYF
TRBV2	TRBJ1-5	once	.	TGTGCCAGCAGTGAAGCGCTTCGGATAGCAAATCAGCCCCAGCATTTT	CASSEALRIANQPQHF
TRBV5-4	TRBJ1-1	.	.	TGTGCCAGCAGCTTACCTACAGGTTACACTGAAGCTTTCTTT	CASSLPTGYTEAFF
TRBV3-1/TRBV3-2	TRBJ2-2	.	TRBD1	TGTGCCAGCAGCCAGGACAGGGTAGTCGGGGAGCTGTTTTTT	CASSQDRVVGELFF
TRBV5-4	TRBJ2-3	once	TRBD2	TGTGCCAGCAGCCATATTAGCGGGGGGGCCAGCACAGATACGCAGTATTTT	CASSHISGGASTDTQYF
TRBV4-3	TRBJ2-2	.	.	TGCGCCAGCAGCCCACTGGACTCACCCGGGGAGCTGTTTTTT	CASSPLDSPGELFF
TRBV12-3/TRBV12-4	TRBJ2-2	.	TRBD1	TGTGCCAGCAGTACAGGGGCCGGGGAGCTGTTTTTT	CASSTGAGELFF
TRBV28	TRBJ1-5	.	TRBD1	TGTGCCAGCAGTCTACAGGGGATTGGCAATCAGCCCCAGCATTTT	CASSLQGIGNQPQHF
TRBV18	TRBJ1-6	.	TRBD1	TGTGCCAGCTCGCCGACAGGGAATTCACCCCTCCACTTT	CASSPTGNSPLHF
TRBV6-5	TRBJ2-7	.	TRBD1	TGTGCCAGCAGTTCCGGACAGGATCCTACGGCATCGCAGTACTTC	CASSSGQDPTASQYF
TRBV19	TRBJ1-1	.	TRBD1	TGTGCCAGTAGCCCGGGGACAGGGAGGAACACTGAAGCTTTCTTT	CASSPGTGRNTEAFF
TRBV19	TRBJ1-1	.	TRBD1	TGTGCCAGTAGTAAAGACAGGGTGTCGAACACTGAAGCTTTCTTT	CASSKDRVSNTEAFF
TRBV27	TRBJ2-1	.	.	TGTGCCAGCAGTCAGGGGCCTAAGTACAATGAGCAGTTCTTC	CASSQGPKYNEQFF
TRBV15	TRBJ1-4	.	.	TGTGCCACCAGCAGAGATCGACAGGTTAATGAAAAACTGTTTTTT	CATSRDRQVNEKLFF
TRBV5-6	TRBJ1-3	.	.	TGTGCCAGCAGATTAAGGGGTTACGGAAACACCATATATTTT	CASRLRGYGNTIYF
TRBV9	TRBJ2-1	.	.	TGTGCCAGCAGCCCCGGGGGTCTAGGCGGCCATGAGCAGTTCTTC	CASSPGGLGGHEQFF
TRBV21-1	TRBJ2-4	.	.	TGTGCCAGCAGCCCTCCGACAAAGCTGAGAGCCAAAAACATTCAGTACTTC	CASSPPTKLRAKNIQYF
TRBV6-5	TRBJ1-3	once	TRBD1	TGTGCCAGCAGAAGTACAGGGGTCAACACCATATATTTT	CASRSTGVNTIYF
TRBV29-1	TRBJ2-3	.	.	TGCAGCGTTCTCCGCGAGACTAGAGATACGCAGTATTTT	CSVLRETRDTQYF
TRBV11-2	TRBJ2-2	.	.	TGTGCCAGCAGTCAACAGGGTGGGAACACCGGGGAGCTGTTTTTT	CASSQQGGNTGELFF
TRBV4-3	TRBJ2-6	.	.	TGCGCCAGCAGCCAAGACAGATACTCTGGGGCCAACGTCCTGACTTTC	CASSQDRYSGANVLTF
TRBV24-1	TRBJ1-1	few	.	TGTGCCACCAGTGATCCAGGCACTGAAGCTTTCTTT	CATSDPGTEAFF
TRBV27	TRBJ1-5	few	TRBD1	TGTGCCAGCAGTGACCGGGACAGGGGAGAGAATAGCAATCAGCCCCAGCATTTT	CASSDRDRGENSNQPQHF
TRBV19	TRBJ2-4	.	TRBD2	TGTGCCAGTAGTTCCCCTCGTAGCGGGGTTACCAAAAACATTCAGTACTTC	CASSSPRSGVTKNIQYF
TRBV5-4	TRBJ2-7	once	.	TGTGCCAGCAGCTTGGGTGAGGGCGGCGAGCAGTACTTC	CASSLGEGGEQYF
TRBV18	TRBJ1-2	.	TRBD1	TGTGCCAGCTCACAACAGGGGGGAGACTATGGCTACACCTTC	CASSQQGGDYGYTF
TRBV5-1	TRBJ2-3	.	TRBD1	TGCGCCAGCAGCTTGGACAAATGGGACAGGGGGAGGGATACGCAGTATTTT	CASSLDKWDRGRDTQYF